This TCR beta chain came from a study of blood T cell repertoires in COVID-19. Overall study context: The United States, Italy and Spain were the sources of the acute and convalescent COVID-19 samples. T cells, B-cell-depleted T cells, or PBMCs supplied cDNA or gDNA.

V was trimmed by 0 bases and J by 5 bases, leaving 11 bases between them. CDR1 is MNHEY, CDR2 SVGAGI, per germline. The CDR3 has 16 residues. In the original analysis: Amplifying reference gene primers gave estimates of nucleated cell counts. Clones were sequenced by immunoSEQ multiplex PCR, and TCRdb holds only the in-frame ones, with some missing. For V, J and clone size, that table is used; D and trimming come from the DNA. The data contain approximately 260,000 clones, 70% to 85% of them singletons. Sequences were obtained from peripheral blood. The chain couples TRBV6-5 to TRBJ1-6; D is perhaps TRBD1 (5 bases). The source is an elderly woman with acute or convalescent COVID-19. The CDR3 sequence: CASSYSDSPNNSPLHF. In DNA, the CDR3 is TGTGCCAGCAGTTACTCCGACAGTCCGAATAATTCACCCCTCCACTTT.